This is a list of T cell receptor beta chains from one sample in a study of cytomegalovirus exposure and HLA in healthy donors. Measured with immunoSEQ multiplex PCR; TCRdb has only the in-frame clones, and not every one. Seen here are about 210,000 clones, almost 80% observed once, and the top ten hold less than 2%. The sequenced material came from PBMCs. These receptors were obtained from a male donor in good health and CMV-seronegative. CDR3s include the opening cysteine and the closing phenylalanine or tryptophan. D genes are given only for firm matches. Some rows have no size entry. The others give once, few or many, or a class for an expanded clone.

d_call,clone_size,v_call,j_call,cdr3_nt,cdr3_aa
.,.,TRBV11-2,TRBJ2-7,TGTGCCAGCAGCCTACGGACGGGAGACTACGAGCAGTACTTC,CASSLRTGDYEQYF
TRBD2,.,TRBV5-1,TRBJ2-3,TGCGCCAGCAGCCTGGGGACTAGCGGGGGAGATACGCAGTATTTT,CASSLGTSGGDTQYF
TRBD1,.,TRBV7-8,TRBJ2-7,TGTGCCAGCAGCTTAGCGTGGGGAGGGACAGGGAAATACGAGCAGTACTTC,CASSLAWGGTGKYEQYF
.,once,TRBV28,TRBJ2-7,TGTGCCAGCAGTTTATGGGAGGTGGCGGAGGACGAGCAGTACTTC,CASSLWEVAEDEQYF
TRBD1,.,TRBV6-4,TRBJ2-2,TGTGCCAGCAGTGACTCGGACAGGGGGCCCGGGGAGCTGTTTTTT,CASSDSDRGPGELFF
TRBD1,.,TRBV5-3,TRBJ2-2,TGTGCCAGAAGTCCCAGGGGGCGTCTCACCGGGGAGCTGTTTTTT,CARSPRGRLTGELFF
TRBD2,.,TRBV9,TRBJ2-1,TGTGCCAGCAGCGTAGCTTCTAGCGGGGCTAATGAGCAGTTCTTC,CASSVASSGANEQFF
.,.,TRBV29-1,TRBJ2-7,TGCAGCGTTGAAGTCTACTACGAGCAGTACTTC,CSVEVYYEQYF
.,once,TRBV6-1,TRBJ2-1,TGTGCCAGCAGCCTCTCGACGGGCTCCTACAATGAGCAGTTCTTC,CASSLSTGSYNEQFF
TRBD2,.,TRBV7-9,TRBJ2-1,TGTGCCAGCAGGGAGACTAGCGGGGATAGCGATGAGCAGTTCTTC,CASRETSGDSDEQFF
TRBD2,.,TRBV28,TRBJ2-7,TGTGCCAGCAGTATCCTAGCGGGAGGCGGTACCTACGAGCAGTACTTC,CASSILAGGGTYEQYF
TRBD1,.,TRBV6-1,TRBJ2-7,TGTGCCAGCAGCGAGGACAGGGCCCACGAGCAGTACTTC,CASSEDRAHEQYF
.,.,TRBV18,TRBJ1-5,TGTGCCAGCTCACCCTCAGGAAAGGATCAGCCCCAGCATTTT,CASSPSGKDQPQHF
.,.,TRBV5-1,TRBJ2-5,TGCGCCAGCAGCCCCGGCGCGGGGAGTCAAGAGACCCAGTACTTC,CASSPGAGSQETQYF
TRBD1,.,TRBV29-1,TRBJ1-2,TGCAGCGCCATTGGCAACCCGGGACAGATTAACTATGGCTACACCTTC,CSAIGNPGQINYGYTF
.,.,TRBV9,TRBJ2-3,TGTGCCAGCAGCGTAGAGGGGCGCAACACAGATACGCAGTATTTT,CASSVEGRNTDTQYF
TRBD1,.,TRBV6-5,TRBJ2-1,TGTGCCAGCAGTCCTCAGGGGGCGGACAATGAGCAGTTCTTC,CASSPQGADNEQFF
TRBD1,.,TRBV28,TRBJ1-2,TGTGCCAGCAGTTTCCCGACAGGGGGCTATGGCTACACCTTC,CASSFPTGGYGYTF
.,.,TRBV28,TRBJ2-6,TGTGCCAGCAGTTCTCGACAGGTCCTCTCTGGGGCCAACGTCCTGACTTTC,CASSSRQVLSGANVLTF
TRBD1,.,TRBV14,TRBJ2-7,TGTGCCAGCAGCCAAGATCATAGGGACAGGGGTATCTACGAGCAGTACTTC,CASSQDHRDRGIYEQYF
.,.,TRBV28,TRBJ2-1,TGTGCCAGCAGCCAACAGCCCGACAGCTACAATGAGCAGTTCTTC,CASSQQPDSYNEQFF
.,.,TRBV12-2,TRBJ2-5,TGTGCAAGTCGCTTAGGGACAGGTGGTTGGTCAGAGACCCAGTACTTC,CASRLGTGGWSETQYF
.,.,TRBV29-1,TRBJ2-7,TGCAGCGTTGAAGATCAGGGGCAGACCTACGAGCAGTACTTC,CSVEDQGQTYEQYF
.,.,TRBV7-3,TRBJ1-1,TGTGCCAGCAGCTTGACAGGAAGAGCGAACACTGAAGCTTTCTTT,CASSLTGRANTEAFF
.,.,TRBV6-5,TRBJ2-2,TGTGCCAGCAGTACGCCTTCCAGGAACACCGGGGAGCTGTTTTTT,CASSTPSRNTGELFF
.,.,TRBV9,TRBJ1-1,TGTGCCAGCAGCGTAGCGGGGGGGACGGGCAGAGTCCCTGAAGCTTTCTTT,CASSVAGGTGRVPEAFF
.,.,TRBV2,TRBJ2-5,TGTGCCACCAGACGGTACCAAGAGACCCAGTACTTC,CATRRYQETQYF
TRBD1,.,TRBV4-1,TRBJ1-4,TGCGCCAGCAGCCAAGATAACAGGGGGCTCGGAAAACTGTTTTTT,CASSQDNRGLGKLFF
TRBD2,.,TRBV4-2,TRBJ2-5,TGTGCCAGCAGCCAAGGGACTAGCGTTCCCCAGTACTTC,CASSQGTSVPQYF
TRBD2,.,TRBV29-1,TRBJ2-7,TGCAGCGTTGATGTCAGCGGGAGCTACGAGCAGTACTTC,CSVDVSGSYEQYF
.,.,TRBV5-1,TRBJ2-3,TGCGCCAGCAGCTTAGAGGCAGGGGTCACAGATACGCAGTATTTT,CASSLEAGVTDTQYF
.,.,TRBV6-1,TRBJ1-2,TGTGCCAGCAGTGACGCAGGGGACCCTAACTATGGCTACACCTTC,CASSDAGDPNYGYTF
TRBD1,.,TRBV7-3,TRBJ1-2,TGTGCCAGCAGCGCTCAGGGGGCCCCTAACTATGGCTACACCTTC,CASSAQGAPNYGYTF
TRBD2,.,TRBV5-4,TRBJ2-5,TGTGCCAGCAGCTCTCTGACCGGGACTAGCGGGGGGGAAGAGACCCAGTACTTC,CASSSLTGTSGGEETQYF
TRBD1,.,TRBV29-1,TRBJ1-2,TGCAGCGTTGAGAGAGACAGGGCGGGCTATGGCTACACCTTC,CSVERDRAGYGYTF
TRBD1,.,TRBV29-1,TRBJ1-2,TGCAGCGTTGTGGGAGGACAGGGGGCGAAAGGCTACACCTTC,CSVVGGQGAKGYTF
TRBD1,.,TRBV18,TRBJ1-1,TGTGCCAGCTCACCCACAGGGGGCGCGGGAACTGAAGCTTTCTTT,CASSPTGGAGTEAFF
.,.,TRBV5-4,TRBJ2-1,TGTGCCAGCAGCTCTAGGCATGAAGTTGAGCAGTTCTTC,CASSSRHEVEQFF
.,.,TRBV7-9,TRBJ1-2,TGTGCCAGCAGCCAAGGCCAGGGCTATGGCTACACCTTC,CASSQGQGYGYTF
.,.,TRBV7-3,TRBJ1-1,TGTGCCAGCAGCTTACAGGTGAACACTGAAGCTTTCTTT,CASSLQVNTEAFF